The next 14 T cell receptor beta chains were all read from a single sample in a study of OX40 agonist ivuxolimab in advanced cancers. Here immunoSEQ multiplex PCR was the method, and the copy in TCRdb shows in-frame clones only, minus some. This table has roughly 60,000 clones, 86% appearing once. The starting material was CD4+ or CD8+ T cells sorted from blood, obtained in a trial of the OX40 agonist ivuxolimab. The receptor source for this set is an adult with an advanced solid tumor such as melanoma, head and neck, liver or kidney cancer.

CDR3 bases: TGTGCCAGCAGTTCGACAGGGAACTGGGGGGATGAGCAGTTCTTC. This sequence encodes CASSSTGNWGDEQFF. This chain connects TRBV6-5 to TRBJ2-1, with D possibly TRBD1 on 7 matching bases. V was pared by 4 bases and J by 8 bases, with 18 bases between. The CDR3 totals 15 residues. The germline V gene encodes CDR1 MNHEY and CDR2 SVGAGI.

This chain joins TRBV29-1 and TRBJ2-5; D is unresolved. This CDR3 spans 14 amino acids. V shed 4 bases and J shed 2 bases, with 14 bases lying between them. Germline CDR1 reads SQVTM; CDR2 reads ANQGSEA. CDR3 in amino acids: CSVARMGGQETQYF. CDR3 nucleotide sequence: TGCAGCGTTGCCCGGATGGGTGGTCAAGAGACCCAGTACTTC.

V gene TRBV27 combines with J gene TRBJ1-1, with 11 nucleotides matching TRBD1. The CDR3 contains 16 residues. Germline loops: CDR1 MNHEY, CDR2 SMNVEV (reference sequence). The junction had 10 bases not matched to a gene; V was cut back by 6 bases and J by 4 bases. The CDR3 bases are TGTGCCAGCAGCCCAGGGCCCGGGACAGGGGGCACTGAAGCTTTCTTT. Translation: CASSPGPGTGGTEAFF.

This clone is categorized as medium-sized. The chain combines TRBV19 with TRBJ2-2; no definite D call. Trimming left V 5 bases short and J 6 bases short, with 16 bases between. The V gene's germline CDR1 is LNHDA and CDR2 SQIVND (reference sequence). The CDR3 has 15 amino acids. The CDR3: CASSVVTTGSGELFF. The DNA for the CDR3 is TGTGCCAGTAGTGTCGTGACGACTGGCTCCGGGGAGCTGTTTTTT.

This chain links TRBV28 with TRBJ1-2, with D possibly TRBD1 on 5 matching bases. With 3 bases removed from V and 4 bases from J, the gap between germline ends came to 15 bases. Germline assignment: CDR1 MDHEN and CDR2 SYDVKM. The CDR3 runs to 15 residues. As DNA, the CDR3 is TGTGCCAGCAGTTTGGGACCCGGGCGTATCTATGGCTACACCTTC. Translating it yields CASSLGPGRIYGYTF.

V and J are TRBV7-2 and TRBJ2-7, with D possibly TRBD2 on 5 matching bases. V was trimmed by 0 bases and J by 7 bases, leaving 10 bases between them. The CDR3 sequence is 13 residues long. Germline loops: CDR1 SGHTA, CDR2 FQGNSA. CDR3 sequence reads: CASSLAIREEQYF. In nucleotides, the CDR3 is TGTGCCAGCAGCTTAGCTATAAGGGAGGAGCAGTACTTC.

This clone has just one count. CDR3 in amino acids: CASSQDPSGGSDTQYF. As DNA, the CDR3 is TGTGCCAGCAGCCAAGATCCTAGCGGGGGTTCAGATACGCAGTATTTT. The chain joins TRBV4-2 to TRBJ2-3, with TRBD2 identical over 10 bases. This CDR3 is built from 16 residues. J gave up 4 bases and V 0 bases, and 4 bases lay outside the gene matches. CDR1 and CDR2 (germline): LGHNA, YNFKEQ.

This chain connects TRBV19 to TRBJ1-2; the D gene is possibly TRBD1 (6 bases). V dropped 5 bases and J dropped 6 bases, with 10 bases sitting between them. CDR3 length equals 12 residues. Per the germline V gene, CDR1 is LNHDA and CDR2 is SQIVND (reference sequence). The CDR3 sequence: CASSSQGNGYTF. The CDR3 DNA reads as TGTGCCAGTAGTTCACAGGGAAATGGCTACACCTTC.

J is TRBJ2-1 and V is TRBV4-3; 10 nucleotides match TRBD2. Germline V gene sequence: CDR1 LGHNA, CDR2 YSLEER. This CDR3 is built from 20 residues. V lost 6 bases and J lost 0; bases outside the gene matches: 17. DNA of the CDR3: TGCGCCAGCAGTCCTCCCCGGCTAGCGGGGGCCTCTAGCTCCTACAATGAGCAGTTCTTC. Translated: CASSPPRLAGASSSYNEQFF.

The chain couples TRBV5-8 to TRBJ2-3; 8 positions match TRBD1. The CDR3 loop spans 15 amino acids. J was trimmed by 8 bases and V by 3 bases; bases with no gene match: 11. CDR1 and CDR2 from the germline V gene are SGHTS and YDEGEE. The CDR3 nucleotides read TGTGCCAGCAGCTCCCGGACAGGGAGCGTGGGTACGCAGTATTTT. Protein sequence: CASSSRTGSVGTQYF. The complete variable domain, with remaining parts taken from reference TRBV5-8 and TRBJ2-3, reads EAGVTQSPTHLIKTRGQQATLRCSPISGHTSVYWYQQALGLGLQFLLWYDEGEERNRGNFPPRFSGRQFPNYSSELNVNALELEDSALYLCASSSRTGSVGTQYFGPGTRLTVL.

The chain carries TRBV21-1 and TRBJ1-1; TRBD1 is the table's D call and was not checked against the DNA. TRBV21-1 is a pseudogene locus. This CDR3 has 15 amino acids. The CDR3 DNA is TGTGCCAGCCCGATCGGAGGGGGCCTGGACACTGAAGCTTTCTTT. This encodes CASPIGGGLDTEAFF.

This rearrangement joins TRBV28 to TRBJ2-1; D is ambiguous. Deletions cut 7 bases from V and 4 bases from J, with 11 bases between. CDR1 MDHEN and CDR2 SYDVKM come from the germline V gene. CDR3 length: 13 amino acids. CDR3 residues: CASIDFRYNEQFF. The CDR3 DNA is TGTGCCAGCATAGACTTTCGGTACAATGAGCAGTTCTTC.

The table lists this clone with a count of one. The rearrangement uses TRBV5-1 and TRBJ1-2; 8 bases line up with TRBD1. This CDR3 is built from 15 residues. The germline V gene encodes CDR1 SGHRS and CDR2 YFSETQ. V lost 3 bases and J lost 6; bases outside the gene matches: 10. This CDR3 is CASSSTRTGIDGYTF. The CDR3 bases are TGCGCCAGCAGCTCGACAAGGACAGGGATTGATGGCTACACCTTC.

This chain connects TRBV21-1 to TRBJ1-1. TRBV21-1 is recorded as a pseudogene. The CDR3 has 15 amino acids. CDR3 bases: TGTGCCAGCAGCAAAGCCGGCAGGACGAACACTGAAGCTTTCTTT. Protein sequence: CASSKAGRTNTEAFF.